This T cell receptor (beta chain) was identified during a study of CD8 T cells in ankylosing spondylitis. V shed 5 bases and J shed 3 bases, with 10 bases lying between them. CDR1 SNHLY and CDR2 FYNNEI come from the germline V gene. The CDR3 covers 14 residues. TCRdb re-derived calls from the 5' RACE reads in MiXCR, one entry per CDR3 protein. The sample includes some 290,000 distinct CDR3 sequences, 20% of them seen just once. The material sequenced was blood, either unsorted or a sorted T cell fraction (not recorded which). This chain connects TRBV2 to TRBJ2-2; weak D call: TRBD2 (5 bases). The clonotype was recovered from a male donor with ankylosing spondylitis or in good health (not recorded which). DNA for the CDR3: TGTGCCAGCAGTCGAGGGAGTGACACCGGGGAGCTGTTTTTT. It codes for CASSRGSDTGELFF.